The 13 T cell receptor beta chains below were found in one sample sequenced in a study of a mutant IDH1 vaccine in newly diagnosed glioma. Assay: immunoSEQ multiplex PCR; the TCRdb copy retains only in-frame clones and omits some. The profile shows about 56,000 clones, 85% to 90% of them singletons. The sample's time point: week 35, safety follow-up. A 20-mer mutant IDH1 peptide at 300 ug was injected subcutaneously with topical imiquimod. No antigens are known for them. This sample comprised PBMCs, obtained from a glioma patient whose treatment included an IDH1 peptide vaccine. The receptors stem from a man aged 35 to 55 with glioma.

A word on this clone: Other DNA variants within this sample encode the same CDR3. The chain carries TRBV15 and TRBJ1-1, with a weak D call TRBD1 (5 bases). Trimming removed 1 base from V and 0 bases from J, with 6 bases in between. This CDR3 comprises 14 residues. CDR1 and CDR2 from the germline V gene are LNHNV and YYDKDF (reference sequence). The CDR3 spells CATSRAGMNTEAFF. DNA for the CDR3: TGTGCCACCAGCAGAGCAGGGATGAACACTGAAGCTTTCTTT.

The chain combines TRBV15 with TRBJ2-7, with 7 nucleotides matching TRBD2. This CDR3 is 16 amino acids long. V lost 1 base, J lost 0 bases, and 6 bases stayed unmatched. The germline V gene has CDR1 LNHNV and CDR2 YYDKDF (reference sequence). The DNA of the CDR3 is TGTGCCACCAGCAGAGGTAGCGGGCAAAGCTCCTACGAGCAGTACTTC. Its translation: CATSRGSGQSSYEQYF.

The chain links TRBV11-2 to TRBJ2-5, with D maybe TRBD2 (5 bases). This CDR3 is built from 13 residues. Germline CDR1 SGHAT, CDR2 FQNNGV. V was pared by 2 bases and J by 2 bases, with 6 bases between. In DNA form, the CDR3 reads TGTGCCAGCAGCTTACCGGGACAAGAGACCCAGTACTTC. Protein product: CASSLPGQETQYF.

This clone was picked up one time. J is TRBJ2-3 and V is TRBV18; tentatively, D is TRBD2 (6 bases). This CDR3 has 13 residues. The V gene's germline CDR1 is KGHSH and CDR2 LQKENI. The germline V and J ends were trimmed by 6 bases and 4 bases, with 11 bases remaining between them. The CDR3 spells CASSLGGADTQYF. The CDR3 DNA follows: TGTGCCAGCTCCCTCGGCGGGGCAGATACGCAGTATTTT.

CDR3 bases: TGTGCCAGCAGTGAACTAGCGGGGTCACAAGAGACCCAGTACTTC. This sequence encodes CASSELAGSQETQYF. The chain carries TRBV2 and TRBJ2-5, with 9 bases fitting TRBD2. The CDR3 has 15 amino acids. CDR1 is SNHLY and CDR2 is FYNNEI in the germline V gene. V lost 2 bases and J lost 2; bases outside the gene matches: 3.

V and J are TRBV16 and TRBJ1-5; D gene uncertain. CDR1 and CDR2 (germline): KGHSY, FQNENV. The CDR3 extends over 14 amino acids. V lost 2 bases and J 6 bases, leaving 11 bases between the germline ends. Here the CDR3 DNA reads TGTGCCAGCAGCCAAGAACCGGGGAGTCAGCCCCAGCATTTT. Amino acid sequence: CASSQEPGSQPQHF.

The V call is TRBV19, the J call TRBJ1-1; perhaps TRBD1 as D (5 bases). CDR3 length: 15 amino acids. V was clipped by 7 bases and J by 0 bases, with 15 bases between them. Germline CDR1 reads LNHDA; CDR2 reads SQIVND (reference sequence). The CDR3 spells CASTPFLGVNTEAFF. DNA of the CDR3: TGTGCCAGTACCCCATTCTTGGGGGTGAACACTGAAGCTTTCTTT.

This clone appeared a few times. The chain employs TRBV7-2 and TRBJ2-5; no firm D call. V was trimmed by 8 bases and J by 5 bases, leaving 15 bases between them. In germline, CDR1 is SGHTA, CDR2 FQGNSA. CDR3 size: 13 residues. For the CDR3, the DNA is TGTGCCAGCCGCCAGAGTGGTAAGGAGACCCAGTACTTC. Translation gives CASRQSGKETQYF.

The CDR3 DNA is TGTGCCAGAAGCTGGAAGGACAGGGTGGGGTATGGCTACACCTTC. Its protein product is CARSWKDRVGYGYTF. This chain joins TRBV5-3 and TRBJ1-2; 8 bases fit TRBD1. TRBV5-3 is given ORF status, its function remaining uncertain. This CDR3 comprises 15 residues. The V segment lost 3 bases and the J segment 5 bases; nucleotides outside the gene matches: 9.

The chain is built from TRBV4-2 and TRBJ2-5, with 11 bases identical to TRBD2. V shed 0 bases, J shed 4 bases, and the junction held 7 bases outside the gene matches. CDR1 LGHNA and CDR2 YNFKEQ come from the germline V gene. The CDR3 spans 17 residues. The CDR3 bases are TGTGCCAGCAGCCAAGATTGGCTAGCGGGAGGCTCAGAGACCCAGTACTTC. This sequence encodes CASSQDWLAGGSETQYF.

This clone was counted between two and nine times. V gene TRBV29-1 combines with J gene TRBJ1-1, with no clear D. Germline CDR1 is SQVTM and CDR2 is ANQGSEA. The V and J ends lost 4 bases and 5 bases respectively, with 11 bases between them. CDR3 length equals 12 residues. CDR3 bases: TGCAGCGTTGCCGCCTCGGGGACTGAAGCTTTCTTT. Translating gives CSVAASGTEAFF.

The rearrangement joins TRBV28 to TRBJ1-2, with 8 nucleotides matching TRBD1. Germline CDR1 MDHEN, CDR2 SYDVKM. V lost 6 bases to trimming and J lost 5 bases; unmatched junction nucleotides: 5. The CDR3 sequence is 13 residues long. This CDR3 reads CASSQGAGYGYTF. DNA for the CDR3: TGTGCCAGCAGCCAGGGGGCCGGGTATGGCTACACCTTC.

This clone came up once. The chain carries TRBV5-1 and TRBJ2-2, with D possibly TRBD2 on 6 matching bases. CDR1 and CDR2 from the germline V gene are SGHRS and YFSETQ. Trimming shortened V by 2 bases and J by 2 bases, and 10 bases separated the two germline ends. This CDR3 spans 15 amino acids. CDR3 nucleotides: TGCGCCAGCAGCTTTAGCGGAAGCAACACCGGGGAGCTGTTTTTT. It translates to CASSFSGSNTGELFF.